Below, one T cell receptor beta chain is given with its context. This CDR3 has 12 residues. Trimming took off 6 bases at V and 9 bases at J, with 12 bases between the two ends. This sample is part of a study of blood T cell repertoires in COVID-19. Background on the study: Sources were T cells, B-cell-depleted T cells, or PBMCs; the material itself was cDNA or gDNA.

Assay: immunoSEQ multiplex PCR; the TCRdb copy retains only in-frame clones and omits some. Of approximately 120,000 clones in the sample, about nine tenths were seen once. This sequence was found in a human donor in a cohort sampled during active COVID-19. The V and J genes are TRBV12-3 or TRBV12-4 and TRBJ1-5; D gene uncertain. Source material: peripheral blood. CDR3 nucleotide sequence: TGTGCCAGCAGACTGGGCCCTGGGCCCCAGCATTTT. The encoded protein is CASRLGPGPQHF.